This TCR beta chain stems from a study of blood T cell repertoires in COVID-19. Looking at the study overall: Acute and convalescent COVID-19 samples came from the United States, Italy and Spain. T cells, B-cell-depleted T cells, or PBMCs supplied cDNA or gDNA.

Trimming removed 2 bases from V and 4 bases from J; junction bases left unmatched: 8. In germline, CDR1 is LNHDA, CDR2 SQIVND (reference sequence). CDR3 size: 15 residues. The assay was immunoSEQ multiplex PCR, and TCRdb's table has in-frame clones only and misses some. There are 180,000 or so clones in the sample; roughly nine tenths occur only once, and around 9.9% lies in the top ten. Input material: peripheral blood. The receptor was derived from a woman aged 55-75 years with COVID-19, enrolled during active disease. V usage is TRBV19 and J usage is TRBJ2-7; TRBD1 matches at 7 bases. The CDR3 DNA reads TGTGCCAGTAGTATAACAGGGGCCGACTATTACGAGCAGTACTTC. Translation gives CASSITGADYYEQYF.